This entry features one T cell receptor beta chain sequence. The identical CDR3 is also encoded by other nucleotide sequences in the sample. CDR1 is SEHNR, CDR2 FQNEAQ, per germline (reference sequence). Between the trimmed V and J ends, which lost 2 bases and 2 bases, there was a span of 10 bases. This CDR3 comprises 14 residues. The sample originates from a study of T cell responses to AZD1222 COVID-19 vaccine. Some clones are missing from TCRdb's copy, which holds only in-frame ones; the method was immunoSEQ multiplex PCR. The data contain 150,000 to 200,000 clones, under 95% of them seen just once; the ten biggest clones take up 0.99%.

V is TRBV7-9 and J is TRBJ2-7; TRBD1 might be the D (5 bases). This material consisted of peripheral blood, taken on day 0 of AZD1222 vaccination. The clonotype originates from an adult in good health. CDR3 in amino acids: CASSLLAGTYEQYF. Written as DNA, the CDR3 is TGTGCCAGCAGCTTATTGGCAGGGACCTACGAGCAGTACTTC.